This TCR beta chain comes out of a study of T cells in Graves' hyperthyroidism and ophthalmopathy. CDR1 is SGHVS, CDR2 FQNEAQ, per germline. The CDR3 is 18 residues long. V lost 5 bases and J 5 bases, leaving 22 bases between the germline ends. Researchers amplified the TCR beta CDR3 regions from RNA transcripts. With the HTBI primer set, the TCR CDR3 went through a first round of RT-PCR. One entry per CDR3 protein results from TCRdb running MiXCR on the multiplex PCR reads. The top ten hold around 15% of the sample, which has around 690,000 distinct CDR3 sequences, 17% seen once. This clonotype was picked up many times.

This sequence was found in a man in his forties or fifties with Graves' hyperthyroidism. This chain links TRBV7-8 with TRBJ1-6; D gene uncertain. Input material: blood. CDR3 sequence: CASSARIRAERDNSPLHF. CDR3 DNA: TGTGCCAGCAGCGCCCGGATCCGGGCCGAGAGAGATAATTCACCCCTCCACTTT.